This TCR beta chain is from a study of T cells in Graves' hyperthyroidism and ophthalmopathy. Overall study context: It was at initial diagnosis, before any treatment, that peripheral blood was collected.

Study-level points and caveats: Before onset, ophthalmopathy was predicted by the model a median around 6 months earlier. Classification by a 13 V-J model distinguished ophthalmopathy from stable hyperthyroidism.

TCR beta CDR3 sequences were amplified from RNA transcripts. The TCR CDR3 first-round RT-PCR relied on the HTBI primer set. TCRdb processed the multiplex PCR reads anew with MiXCR; each CDR3 protein has one entry. Of about half a million distinct CDR3 sequences in the sample, around 22% are singletons; the top ten hold around 10%. Roughly 10 ml of fresh peripheral blood supplied the PBMCs. Germline CDR1 reads MNHEY; CDR2 reads SMNVEV (reference sequence). Germline trimming cut 6 bases from V and 4 bases from J; bases unmatched to any gene: 7. This CDR3 has 15 residues. As regards this clonotype: What it binds is unknown.

The chain recombines TRBV27 with TRBJ1-5; 9 bases match TRBD1. The sequenced material came from blood. This clonotype was sampled from a woman in her 30s with Graves' ophthalmopathy. The CDR3: CASSKGTGTNQPQHF. The CDR3 DNA follows: TGTGCCAGCAGCAAAGGGACAGGGACAAATCAGCCCCAGCATTTT.